The entry below describes one TCR beta chain. The use of a sample-barcoded 5' primer and a J-beta primer mix characterized a second PCR of roughly 6 to 11 cycles. Using its own MiXCR run on the 5' RACE reads, TCRdb lists one record per CDR3 protein. The sample has about 400,000 distinct CDR3 sequences; 50% to 60% are singletons. The sample belongs to a study of blood T cells in healthy people across ages. CDR1 and CDR2 (germline): DFQATT, SNEGSKA (reference sequence). This CDR3 comprises 15 residues. V was cut by 3 bases and J by 0 bases, with 14 bases left in between. This TCR came from a man in his sixties in good health. V usage is TRBV20-1 and J usage is TRBJ1-1, with a tentative D call TRBD1 (6 bases). The sequenced material came from blood. This chain's CDR3 is CSASPGAAMNTEAFF. CDR3 DNA sequence: TGCAGTGCTAGCCCGGGGGCAGCGATGAACACTGAAGCTTTCTTT.